The source of this T cell receptor (beta chain) is a study of blood T cell repertoires in COVID-19. About the research overall: Both acute and convalescent COVID-19 samples were obtained from the United States, Italy and Spain.

J lost 1 base, V lost 3 bases, and 0 bases had no gene match. The CDR3 covers 14 residues. Germline lookup yields CDR1 KGHDR and CDR2 SFDVKD. Original handling: Counts of nucleated cells, estimated from reference gene primer amplification, were obtained. Only in-frame clones appear in the TCRdb table, and some are missing; sequencing was by immunoSEQ multiplex PCR. V and J calls and clone size follow that table, whereas D and trimming were derived from the DNA. The sample has some 32,000 clones, 70% to 90% seen once; the top ten hold around a quarter. The rearrangement uses TRBV24-1 and TRBJ2-3; 7 nucleotides match TRBD1. The source is a human donor in a cohort sampled during active COVID-19. The source material was peripheral blood. CDR3 nucleotides: TGTGCCACCAGTGATACAGGGGGCACAGATACGCAGTATTTT. It codes for CATSDTGGTDTQYF.